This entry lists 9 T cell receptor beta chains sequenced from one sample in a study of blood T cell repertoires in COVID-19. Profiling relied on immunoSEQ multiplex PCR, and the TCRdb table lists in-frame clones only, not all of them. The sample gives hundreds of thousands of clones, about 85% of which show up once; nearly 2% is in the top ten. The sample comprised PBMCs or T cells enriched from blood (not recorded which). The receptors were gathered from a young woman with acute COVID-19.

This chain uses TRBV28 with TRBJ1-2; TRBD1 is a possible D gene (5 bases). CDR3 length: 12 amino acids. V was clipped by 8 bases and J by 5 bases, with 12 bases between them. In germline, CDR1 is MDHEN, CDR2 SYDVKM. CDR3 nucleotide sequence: TGTGCCAGCCGTGCCCAGGGATATGGCTACACCTTC. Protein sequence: CASRAQGYGYTF.

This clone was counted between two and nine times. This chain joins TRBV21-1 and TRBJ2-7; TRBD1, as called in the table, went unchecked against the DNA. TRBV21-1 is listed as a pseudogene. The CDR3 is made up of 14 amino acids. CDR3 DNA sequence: TGTGCCAGCAGCAAAGAACAACCGCTGCACGAGCAGTACTTC. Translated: CASSKEQPLHEQYF.

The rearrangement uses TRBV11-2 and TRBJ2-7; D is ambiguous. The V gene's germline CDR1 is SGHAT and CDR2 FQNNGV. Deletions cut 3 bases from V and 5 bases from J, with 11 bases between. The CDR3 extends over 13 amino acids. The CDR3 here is CASSLTMFDEQYF. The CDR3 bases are TGTGCCAGCAGCTTGACAATGTTTGACGAGCAGTACTTC.

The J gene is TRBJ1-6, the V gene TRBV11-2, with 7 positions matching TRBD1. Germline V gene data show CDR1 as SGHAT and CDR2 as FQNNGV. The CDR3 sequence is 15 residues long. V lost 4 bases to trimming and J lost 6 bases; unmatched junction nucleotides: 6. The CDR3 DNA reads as TGTGCCAGCAGCTACTCCGGGACAGTTAATTCACCCCTCCACTTT. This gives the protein CASSYSGTVNSPLHF.

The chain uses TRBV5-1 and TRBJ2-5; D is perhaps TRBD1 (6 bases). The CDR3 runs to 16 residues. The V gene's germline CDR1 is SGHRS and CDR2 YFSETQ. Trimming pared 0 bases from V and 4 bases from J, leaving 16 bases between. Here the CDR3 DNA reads TGCGCCAGCAGCTTGGGACAGGTGAAGGGGTTAGAGACCCAGTACTTC. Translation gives CASSLGQVKGLETQYF.

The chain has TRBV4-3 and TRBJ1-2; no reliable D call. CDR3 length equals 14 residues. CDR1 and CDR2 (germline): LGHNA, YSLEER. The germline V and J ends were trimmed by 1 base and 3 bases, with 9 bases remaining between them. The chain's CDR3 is CASSQVAQDYGYTF. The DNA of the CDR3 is TGCGCCAGCAGCCAAGTCGCTCAGGACTATGGCTACACCTTC.

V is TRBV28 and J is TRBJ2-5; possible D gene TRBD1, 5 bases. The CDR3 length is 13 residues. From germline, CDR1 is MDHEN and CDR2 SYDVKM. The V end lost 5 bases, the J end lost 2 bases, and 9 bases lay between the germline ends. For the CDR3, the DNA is TGTGCCAGCAGTCTGACAGTTCAAGAGACCCAGTACTTC. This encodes CASSLTVQETQYF.

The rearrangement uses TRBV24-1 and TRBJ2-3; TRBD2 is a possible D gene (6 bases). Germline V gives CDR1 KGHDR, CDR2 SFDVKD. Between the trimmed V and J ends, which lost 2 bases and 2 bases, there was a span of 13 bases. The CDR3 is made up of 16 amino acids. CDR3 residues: CATSDSLAATTDTQYF. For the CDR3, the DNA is TGTGCCACCAGTGATTCGTTAGCGGCGACCACAGATACGCAGTATTTT.

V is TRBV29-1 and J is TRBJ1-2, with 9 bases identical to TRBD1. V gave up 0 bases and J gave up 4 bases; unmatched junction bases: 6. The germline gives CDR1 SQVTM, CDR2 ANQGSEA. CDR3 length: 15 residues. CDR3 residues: CSVEDPDRGLYGYTF. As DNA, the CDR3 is TGCAGCGTTGAAGATCCGGACAGGGGCCTCTATGGCTACACCTTC.